This T cell receptor (beta chain) was recovered during a study of beta chain features in type 1 diabetes. Whole-study context: Examined across all samples were about 110,000,000 sorted cells. Study-level findings and limits: At VDJ recombination sites, type 1 diabetes patients had fewer insertions and more deleted nucleotides. cDNA-based sequencing might over-represent cells highly expressing TCR.

This clone has more than one count but fewer than ten. The antigen is unknown. V shed 2 bases and J 3 bases; nucleotides not matched to a gene: 5. Germline V lookup: CDR1 SEHNR, CDR2 FQNEAQ (reference sequence). There are 15 residues in the CDR3. TCRB transcripts that were expressed got sequenced, as all of the isolated RNA had been reverse transcribed. Only in-frame clones appear in the TCRdb table, and some are missing; sequencing was by immunoSEQ multiplex PCR. The table records about 320,000 clones, approximately 14% of them present only once. Sorting of CD4+ naive, central memory, regulatory and stem cell-like memory cells was performed via CD45RO/CCR7/CD25/CD127/CD95/CD27.

V is TRBV7-9 and J is TRBJ1-2; TRBD1 aligns across 8 bases. The sequenced material came from central memory CD4+ T cells from blood. The receptor was derived from a man younger than 45 in good health. The CDR3, as DNA: TGTGCCAGCAGCTTACGGTCAGGGGGCGACTATGGCTACACCTTC. It is translated as CASSLRSGGDYGYTF.